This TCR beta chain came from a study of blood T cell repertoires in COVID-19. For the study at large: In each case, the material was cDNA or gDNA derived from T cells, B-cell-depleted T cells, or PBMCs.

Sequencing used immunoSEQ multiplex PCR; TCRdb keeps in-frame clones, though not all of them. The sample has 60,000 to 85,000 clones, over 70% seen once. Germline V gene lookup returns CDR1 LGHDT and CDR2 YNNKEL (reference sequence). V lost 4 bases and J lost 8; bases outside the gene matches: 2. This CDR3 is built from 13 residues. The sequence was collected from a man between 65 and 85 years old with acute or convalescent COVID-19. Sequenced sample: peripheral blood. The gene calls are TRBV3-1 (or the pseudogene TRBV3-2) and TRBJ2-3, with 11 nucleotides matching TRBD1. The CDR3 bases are TGTGCCAGCAGCCGTGGACAGGGGGCTACGCAGTATTTT. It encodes CASSRGQGATQYF.